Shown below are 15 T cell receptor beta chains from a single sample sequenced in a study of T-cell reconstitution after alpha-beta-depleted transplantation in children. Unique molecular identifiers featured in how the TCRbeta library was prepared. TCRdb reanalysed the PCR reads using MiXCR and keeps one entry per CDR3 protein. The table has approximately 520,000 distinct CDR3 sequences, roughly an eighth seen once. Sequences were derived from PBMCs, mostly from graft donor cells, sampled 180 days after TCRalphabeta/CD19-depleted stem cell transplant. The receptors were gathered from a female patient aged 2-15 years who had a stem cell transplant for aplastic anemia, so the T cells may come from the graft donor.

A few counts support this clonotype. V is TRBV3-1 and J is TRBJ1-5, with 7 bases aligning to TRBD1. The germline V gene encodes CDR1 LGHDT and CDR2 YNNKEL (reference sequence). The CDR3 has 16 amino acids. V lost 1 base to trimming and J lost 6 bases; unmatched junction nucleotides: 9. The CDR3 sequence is CASSQAPTGKAQPQHF. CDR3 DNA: TGTGCCAGCAGCCAAGCCCCGACAGGGAAGGCTCAGCCCCAGCATTTT.

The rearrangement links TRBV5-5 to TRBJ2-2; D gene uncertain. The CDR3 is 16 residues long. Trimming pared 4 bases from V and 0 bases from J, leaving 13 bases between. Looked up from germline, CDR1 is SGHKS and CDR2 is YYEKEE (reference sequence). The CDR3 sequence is CASSLPDEPNTGELFF. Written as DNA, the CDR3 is TGTGCCAGCAGCCTCCCGGACGAGCCGAACACCGGGGAGCTGTTTTTT.

CDR3 residues: CSAREARRRPEGYTF. CDR3 sequence (DNA): TGCAGTGCTAGAGAGGCCCGACGGCGCCCGGAGGGCTACACCTTC. The genes are TRBV20-1 and TRBJ1-2, with unresolved D. This CDR3 has 15 amino acids. CDR1 and CDR2 from the germline V gene are DFQATT and SNEGSKA (reference sequence). The germline V and J ends were trimmed by 0 bases and 8 bases, with 19 bases remaining between them.

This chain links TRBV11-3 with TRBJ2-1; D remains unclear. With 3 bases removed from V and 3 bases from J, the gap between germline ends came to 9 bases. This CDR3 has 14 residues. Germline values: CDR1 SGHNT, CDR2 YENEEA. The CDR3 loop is CASSFGGNYNEQFF. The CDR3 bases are TGTGCCAGCAGCTTTGGCGGAAACTACAATGAGCAGTTCTTC.

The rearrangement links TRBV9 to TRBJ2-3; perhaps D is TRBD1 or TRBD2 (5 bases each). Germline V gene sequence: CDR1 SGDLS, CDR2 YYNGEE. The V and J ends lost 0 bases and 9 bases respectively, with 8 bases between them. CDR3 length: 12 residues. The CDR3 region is CASSVGGKTQYF. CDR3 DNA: TGTGCCAGCAGCGTAGGGGGGAAGACGCAGTATTTT.

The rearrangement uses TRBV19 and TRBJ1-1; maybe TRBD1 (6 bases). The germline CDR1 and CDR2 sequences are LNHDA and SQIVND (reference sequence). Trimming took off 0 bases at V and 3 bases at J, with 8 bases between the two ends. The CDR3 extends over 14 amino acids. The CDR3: CASSIDGGYTEAFF. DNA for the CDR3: TGTGCCAGTAGTATAGACGGGGGCTACACTGAAGCTTTCTTT.

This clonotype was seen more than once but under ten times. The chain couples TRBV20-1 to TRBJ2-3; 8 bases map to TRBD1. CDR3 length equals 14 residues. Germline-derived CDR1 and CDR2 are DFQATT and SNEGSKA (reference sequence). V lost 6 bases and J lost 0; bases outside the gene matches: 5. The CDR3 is CSASRTGSTDTQYF. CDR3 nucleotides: TGCAGTGCGAGCAGGACAGGGAGCACAGATACGCAGTATTTT.

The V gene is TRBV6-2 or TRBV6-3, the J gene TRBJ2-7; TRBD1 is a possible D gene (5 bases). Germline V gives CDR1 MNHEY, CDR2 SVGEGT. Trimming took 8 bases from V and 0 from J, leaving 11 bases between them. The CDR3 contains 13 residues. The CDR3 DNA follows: TGTGCCAGCGGAGACAGCAGCTCCTACGAGCAGTACTTC. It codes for CASGDSSSYEQYF.

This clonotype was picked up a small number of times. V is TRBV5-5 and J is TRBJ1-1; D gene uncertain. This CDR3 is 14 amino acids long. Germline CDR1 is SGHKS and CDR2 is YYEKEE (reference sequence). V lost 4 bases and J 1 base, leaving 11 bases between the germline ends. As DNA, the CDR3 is TGTGCCAGCAGCGGACGGGCCCAGAACACTGAAGCTTTCTTT. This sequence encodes CASSGRAQNTEAFF.

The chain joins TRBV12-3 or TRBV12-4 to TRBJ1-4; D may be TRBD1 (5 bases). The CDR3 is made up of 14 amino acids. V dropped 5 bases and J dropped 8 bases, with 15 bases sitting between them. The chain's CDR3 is CASSPGSDPEKLFF. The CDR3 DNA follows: TGTGCCAGCAGTCCAGGGTCGGACCCGGAAAAACTGTTTTTT.

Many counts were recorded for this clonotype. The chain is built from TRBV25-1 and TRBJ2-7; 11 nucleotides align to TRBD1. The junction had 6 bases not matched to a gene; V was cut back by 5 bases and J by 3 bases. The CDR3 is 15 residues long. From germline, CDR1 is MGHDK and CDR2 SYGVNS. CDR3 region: CASSWLGTGGYEQYF. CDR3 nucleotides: TGTGCCAGCAGTTGGTTGGGGACAGGGGGCTACGAGCAGTACTTC.

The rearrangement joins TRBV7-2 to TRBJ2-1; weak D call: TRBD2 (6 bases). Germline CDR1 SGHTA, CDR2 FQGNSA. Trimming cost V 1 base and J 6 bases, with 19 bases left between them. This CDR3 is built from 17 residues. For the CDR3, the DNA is TGTGCCAGCAGCTTAGGTTTCCGACTAGATTTAACCAATGAGCAGTTCTTC. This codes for CASSLGFRLDLTNEQFF.

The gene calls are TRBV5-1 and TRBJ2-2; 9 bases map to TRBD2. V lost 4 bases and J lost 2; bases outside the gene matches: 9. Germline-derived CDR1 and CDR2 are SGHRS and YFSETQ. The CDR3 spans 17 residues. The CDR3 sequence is CASSRILAGVNTGELFF. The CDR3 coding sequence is TGCGCCAGCAGCCGAATTTTAGCGGGAGTCAACACCGGGGAGCTGTTTTTT.

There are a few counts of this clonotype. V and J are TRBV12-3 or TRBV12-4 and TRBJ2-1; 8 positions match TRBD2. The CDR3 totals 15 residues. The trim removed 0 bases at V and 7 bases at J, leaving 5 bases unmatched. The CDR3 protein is CASSLALAEENEQFF. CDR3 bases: TGTGCCAGCAGTTTAGCACTAGCGGAGGAGAATGAGCAGTTCTTC.

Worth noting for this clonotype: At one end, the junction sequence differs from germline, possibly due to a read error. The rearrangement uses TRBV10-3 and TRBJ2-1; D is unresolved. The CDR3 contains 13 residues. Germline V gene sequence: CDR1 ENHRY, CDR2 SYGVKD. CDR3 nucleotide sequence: TGTGCCATCAGTGAGTCGACCAACAATCAGCAGTTCTTC. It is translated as CAISESTNNQQFF.